The rows below give T cell receptor beta chains drawn from one sample of a study of cytomegalovirus exposure and HLA in healthy donors. Libraries were prepared by immunoSEQ multiplex PCR; TCRdb keeps only in-frame clonotypes and omits some of them. In the table there are around 300,000 clones, approximately 70% of which are singletons. Sequenced material: PBMCs. Every receptor here comes from a female donor in good health and CMV-seronegative. Both conserved end residues are part of each CDR3. A D gene is named only where the DNA matches it firmly. The size field is filled for only some rows; it gives once, few, many or a size class.

V	D	size	J	CDR3	DNA
TRBV7-8	TRBD2	-	TRBJ2-1	CASSSWTGTSGRNHNEQFF	TGTGCCAGCAGCTCCTGGACAGGGACTAGCGGGAGGAACCACAATGAGCAGTTCTTC
TRBV25-1	-	-	TRBJ1-2	CASSESGSAYGYTF	TGTGCCAGCAGTGAATCGGGGTCGGCCTATGGCTACACCTTC
TRBV5-1	TRBD1	-	TRBJ1-6	CASSLTYGQVNSPLHF	TGCGCCAGCAGCTTGACCTATGGACAGGTCAATTCACCCCTCCACTTT
TRBV11-3	TRBD2	-	TRBJ2-7	CASRTSGTYEQYF	TGTGCCAGCAGGACTAGCGGGACCTACGAGCAGTACTTC
TRBV2	TRBD1	-	TRBJ2-1	CASSRQGARNEQFF	TGTGCCAGCAGTCGTCAGGGGGCGAGGAATGAGCAGTTCTTC
TRBV6-1	-	-	TRBJ1-4	CASSEAAGVEEKLFF	TGTGCCAGCAGTGAAGCAGCGGGGGTTGAGGAAAAGCTGTTTTTT
TRBV10-2	TRBD2	-	TRBJ2-7	CATFETSGRSYEQYF	TGCGCCACTTTCGAGACTAGCGGGAGGTCCTACGAGCAGTACTTC
TRBV27	TRBD1	-	TRBJ2-7	CASSLNPRGNSYEQYF	TGTGCCAGCAGTTTAAATCCCAGGGGGAATTCCTACGAGCAGTACTTC
TRBV11-2	TRBD1	-	TRBJ2-5	CASSNRGPQETQYF	TGTGCCAGCAGTAACAGGGGTCCCCAAGAGACCCAGTACTTC
TRBV19	-	-	TRBJ1-2	CASTPYMREKAVLGGYTF	TGTGCCAGTACCCCCTATATGAGGGAAAAGGCCGTACTGGGTGGCTACACCTTC
TRBV27	TRBD1	-	TRBJ1-1	CASSSGGTLGEWDTEAFF	TGTGCCAGCAGTTCAGGGGGTACGTTGGGGGAATGGGACACTGAAGCTTTCTTT
TRBV5-8	-	-	TRBJ1-5	CASSLFLGGNQPQHF	TGTGCCAGCAGCTTGTTCTTAGGAGGAAATCAGCCCCAGCATTTT
TRBV7-9	TRBD1	once	TRBJ2-5	CASSFRQGGETQYF	TGTGCCAGCAGCTTCAGACAGGGTGGAGAGACCCAGTACTTC
TRBV5-1	-	-	TRBJ1-1	CASRAPPGNTEAFF	TGCGCCAGCAGAGCCCCCCCCGGGAACACTGAAGCTTTCTTT